This is a list of T cell receptor beta chains from one sample in a study of identical twins. Each CDR3 protein gets one entry after TCRdb re-called the 5' RACE reads with MiXCR. The table lists 550,000 to 800,000 distinct CDR3 sequences, roughly 7.1% of them singletons. This sample was shared with a second study, whose subject was yellow fever vaccine responses in identical twins.

The sequencing sample was made of PBMCs. All receptors come from a woman between 18 and 30 years old in good health. Both conserved end residues are part of each CDR3.

J: TRBJ2-1
V: TRBV5-1
CDR3: CASSSVWASGRNDEQFF

J: TRBJ2-1
V: TRBV5-1
CDR3: CASSTGGTSGEQFF

J: TRBJ1-6
V: TRBV20-1
CDR3: CSASHRQVLLHF

J: TRBJ1-4
V: TRBV7-9
CDR3: CASSKRDTSNEKLFF

J: TRBJ2-1
V: TRBV5-1
CDR3: CASSLVRAHEQFF

J: TRBJ2-1
V: TRBV4-1
CDR3: CASSQGVINEQFF

J: TRBJ2-7
V: TRBV14
CDR3: CASSPAHYEQYF

J: TRBJ2-6
V: TRBV29-1
CDR3: CSVEDGSGANVLTF

J: TRBJ1-4
V: TRBV5-1
CDR3: CASSWGTVQHNEKLFF

J: TRBJ2-5
V: TRBV28
CDR3: CASSLPPQGARAETQYF

J: TRBJ1-6
V: TRBV10-3
CDR3: CAISEVRGDSPLHF

J: TRBJ2-2
V: TRBV27
CDR3: CASSLISGTKNTGELFF

J: TRBJ2-2
V: TRBV9
CDR3: CASSLTWGTGELFF

J: TRBJ2-5
V: TRBV6-1
CDR3: CASRKGSGQQETQYF

J: TRBJ2-2
V: TRBV2
CDR3: CASRKEGVRAGKLFF

J: TRBJ1-1
V: TRBV12-3/TRBV12-4
CDR3: CASRSPTGRDTEAFF

J: TRBJ2-1
V: TRBV28
CDR3: CASSTLAGGINEQFF

J: TRBJ2-5
V: TRBV29-1
CDR3: CSATGGPGGQETQYF

J: TRBJ2-5
V: TRBV29-1
CDR3: CSVETVGETQYF

J: TRBJ2-4
V: TRBV7-9
CDR3: CASSPDRVLTIQYF

J: TRBJ1-5
V: TRBV20-1
CDR3: CSARTVGPYQPQHF

J: TRBJ1-1
V: TRBV20-1
CDR3: CSAHGGGGKVAFF

J: TRBJ2-3
V: TRBV5-1
CDR3: CASSLIPQDTQYF

J: TRBJ2-1
V: TRBV27
CDR3: CASRFTSGPYNEQFF

J: TRBJ1-2
V: TRBV12-3/TRBV12-4
CDR3: CASSPDRARGYTF

J: TRBJ2-2
V: TRBV20-1
CDR3: CSAPSGRNTGELFF

J: TRBJ2-2
V: TRBV18
CDR3: CATTWGAKTANTGELFF

J: TRBJ1-2
V: TRBV9
CDR3: CASATGGALNYGYTF

J: TRBJ1-6
V: TRBV7-2
CDR3: CASSGQYNSPLHF

J: TRBJ2-1
V: TRBV20-1
CDR3: CSVHGQGAYNEQFF

J: TRBJ2-4
V: TRBV11-2
CDR3: CASSFQGGGNIQYF

J: TRBJ2-7
V: TRBV28
CDR3: CASSLSHGTIIYEQYF

J: TRBJ2-5
V: TRBV6-5
CDR3: CASSYGTGRGETQYF

J: TRBJ1-5
V: TRBV21-1
CDR3: CASSKKTAPPNQPQHF

J: TRBJ1-5
V: TRBV3-1
CDR3: CASGTRGSNQPQHF

J: TRBJ2-1
V: TRBV9
CDR3: CASSVGVGAYNEQFF

J: TRBJ1-1
V: TRBV2
CDR3: CASRVEPMNTEAFF

J: TRBJ2-4
V: TRBV5-1
CDR3: CASSPFGQGMAKNIQYF

J: TRBJ2-5
V: TRBV5-1
CDR3: CASSLGDRGLAGVKETQYF

J: TRBJ2-2
V: TRBV12-3/TRBV12-4
CDR3: CATRTGHAGELFF

J: TRBJ1-2
V: TRBV7-2
CDR3: CASSLWGQGLGYTF

J: TRBJ2-2
V: TRBV4-2
CDR3: CASRQHPPTSGGATGELFF

J: TRBJ2-1
V: TRBV7-8
CDR3: CASSLARVQGEQFF

J: TRBJ2-1
V: TRBV5-1
CDR3: CASGVAASSYNEQFF